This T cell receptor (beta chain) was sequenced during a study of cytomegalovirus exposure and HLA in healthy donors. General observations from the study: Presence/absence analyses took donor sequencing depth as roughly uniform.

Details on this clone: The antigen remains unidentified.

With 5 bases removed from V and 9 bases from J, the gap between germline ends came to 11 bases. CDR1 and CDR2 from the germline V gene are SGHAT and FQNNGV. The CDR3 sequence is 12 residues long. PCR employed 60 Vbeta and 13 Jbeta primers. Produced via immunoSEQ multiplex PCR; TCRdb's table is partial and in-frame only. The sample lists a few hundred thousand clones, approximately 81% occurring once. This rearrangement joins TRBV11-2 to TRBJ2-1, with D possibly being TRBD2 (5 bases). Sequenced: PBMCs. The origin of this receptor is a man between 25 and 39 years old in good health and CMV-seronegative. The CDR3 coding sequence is TGTGCCAGCAGCGAAAGCGGTGTTGAGCAGTTCTTC. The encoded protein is CASSESGVEQFF.